One and the same sample provided the 23 T cell receptor beta chains below, sequenced in a study of CD8+CD57+ T cells in acquired aplastic anemia. Sequencing was done on patients that had shown CD8+CD57+ cell expansion by flow cytometry. The TCR beta profiling, which covered VDJ combination and CDR3 sequence, was carried out using genomic DNA as the template. Each CDR3 protein gets one entry after TCRdb re-called the reads with MiXCR. Seen here are hundreds of thousands of distinct CDR3 sequences, almost 50% observed once, and the top ten hold just under 20%. Sequencing was done on a sample of sorted CD4+, CD8+, or CD8+CD57+ T cells (not recorded which) from PBMCs. These receptors all stem from a human donor with aplastic anemia.

This clonotype was detected many times. The chain uses TRBV6-4 and TRBJ1-5, with TRBD1 matching over 9 bases. Looked up from germline, CDR1 is MRHNA and CDR2 is SNTAGT. CDR3 size: 16 residues. With 4 bases clipped from V and 4 bases from J, the junction kept 8 bases outside the gene matches. The CDR3 reads CASSVGTGSGNQPQHF. The CDR3 DNA follows: TGTGCCAGCAGTGTGGGGACAGGGAGCGGGAATCAGCCCCAGCATTTT.

The CDR3 here is CASSFTLGQEQFF. The CDR3 DNA follows: TGTGCCAGCAGCTTCACGCTGGGACAGGAGCAGTTCTTC. V gene TRBV7-2 combines with J gene TRBJ2-1; 7 positions match TRBD1. Germline V gene data show CDR1 as SGHTA and CDR2 as FQGNSA. The CDR3 runs to 13 residues. V lost 3 bases and J lost 10; bases outside the gene matches: 6.

As for this clonotype: This clone may be a read error of a much larger clone one base away. The chain carries TRBV6-2 or TRBV6-3 and TRBJ1-6; TRBD1 matches 7 bases. CDR3 length: 14 residues. Germline V CDR1 and CDR2: MNHEY, SVGEGT. CDR3 in amino acids: CASSPTGLSSPLRF. Written as DNA, the CDR3 is TGTGCCAGCAGCCCGACAGGGCTAAGTTCACCCCTCCGCTTT.

This clonotype was counted at least ten times. This rearrangement joins TRBV13 to TRBJ2-3; 8 nucleotides align to TRBD2. Germline CDR1 and CDR2: PRHDT and FYEKMQ (reference sequence). V lost 0 bases to trimming and J lost 0 bases; unmatched junction nucleotides: 5. The CDR3 sequence is 17 residues long. The DNA of the CDR3 is TGTGCCAGCAGCTTAGGACGGCGGGGGGCTAGCACAGATACGCAGTATTTT. Its protein is CASSLGRRGASTDTQYF.

This clonotype was counted a few times. The chain recombines TRBV7-8 with TRBJ1-5; D may be TRBD1 (6 bases). CDR1 is SGHVS and CDR2 is FQNEAQ in the germline V gene. The CDR3 sequence is 14 residues long. Trimming stripped 4 bases from V and 14 bases from J, with 21 bases between. The CDR3 sequence is CASSSPGTDSYEHF. In nucleotides, the CDR3 is TGTGCCAGCAGCTCCCCCGGAACGGACAGCTACGAGCATTTT.

This clonotype showed up many times. V gene TRBV2 combines with J gene TRBJ2-5; 11 positions agree with TRBD2. V shed 3 bases and J 5 bases; nucleotides not matched to a gene: 5. CDR1 and CDR2 from the germline V gene are SNHLY and FYNNEI. This CDR3 comprises 15 residues. The CDR3, as DNA: TGTGCCAGCAGTGAGGAAACTAGCGGGGGTGAGACCCAGTACTTC. Amino acids: CASSEETSGGETQYF.

The chain joins TRBV2 to TRBJ2-5, with TRBD2 as a possible D gene (6 bases). Trimming removed 6 bases from V and 10 bases from J, with 24 bases in between. This CDR3 comprises 15 residues. CDR1 is SNHLY and CDR2 is FYNNEI in the germline V gene. The CDR3 spells CASSLARTGRAGQYF. The CDR3 DNA sequence: TGTGCCAGCAGCTTAGCGCGGACGGGACGAGCGGGCCAGTACTTC.

This clonotype was seen repeatedly, ten times or more. V usage is TRBV19 and J usage is TRBJ2-3; D is ambiguous. The V end was cut by 4 bases, the J end by 4 bases, with 9 bases between. CDR3 length equals 13 residues. CDR1 is LNHDA, CDR2 SQIVND, per germline (reference sequence). Here the CDR3 reads CASSRGGPDTQYF. CDR3 nucleotide sequence: TGTGCCAGTAGTAGGGGTGGGCCAGATACGCAGTATTTT. Drawing the rest from reference TRBV19 and TRBJ2-3, the complete variable domain is DGGITQSPKYLFRKEGQNVTLSCEQNLNHDAMYWYRQDPGQGLRLIYYSQIVNDFQKGDIAEGYSVSREKKESFPLTVTSAQKNPTAFYLCASSRGGPDTQYFGPGTRLTVL.

The chain combines TRBV11-3 with TRBJ1-4; a possible D gene is TRBD1 (6 bases). The DNA end is a closer match to TRBJ2-3, so the J assignment may be wrong. The CDR3 spans 13 residues. CDR1 and CDR2 from the germline V gene are SGHNT and YENEEA. The CDR3: CASSWTEMDTQYF. The DNA for the CDR3 is TGTGCCAGCAGCTGGACAGAAATGGATACGCAGTATTTT.

The CDR3 region has the DNA TGTGCCAGTACCATAGGGGTTTCAGACGCTTTCTTT. It is translated as CASTIGVSDAFF. This chain uses TRBV19 with TRBJ1-1, with D tentatively TRBD1 (5 bases). This CDR3 is built from 12 residues. Per germline, CDR1 LNHDA and CDR2 SQIVND (reference sequence). Trimming removed 7 bases from V and 11 bases from J, with 17 bases in between.

This clonotype appeared a single time. CDR3 coding DNA: TGTGCCAGCAGCCCCTGGACTAGCGGGAGGTACCAAGAGACCCAGTACTTC. Translation gives CASSPWTSGRYQETQYF. The chain carries TRBV7-9 and TRBJ2-7, with 14 bases that match TRBD2. The end of the DNA is better explained by TRBJ2-5, so the J call may be wrong. CDR1 SEHNR and CDR2 FQNEAQ come from the germline V gene (reference sequence). The CDR3 length is 17 residues.

The J gene is TRBJ2-7, the V gene TRBV19, with TRBD1 matching 9 bases. Germline-derived CDR1 and CDR2 are LNHDA and SQIVND (reference sequence). With V trimmed by 5 bases and J by 0 bases, 5 bases remained unmatched. The length of the CDR3 is 15 residues. This CDR3 is CASSQQGALSYEQYF. CDR3 sequence (DNA): TGTGCCAGTAGTCAACAGGGGGCCCTCTCCTACGAGCAGTACTTC.

This clonotype showed up many times. The DNA for the CDR3 is TGCGCCAGCAGCTTGGGGTATCAGGAACTCTACGAGCAGTACTTC. This sequence encodes CASSLGYQELYEQYF. V usage is TRBV5-1 and J usage is TRBJ2-7; the D is unclear. This CDR3 spans 15 amino acids. V lost 0 bases and J lost 3, with 13 bases in between. Looked up from germline, CDR1 is SGHRS and CDR2 is YFSETQ.

This clonotype was observed once. The rearrangement links TRBV2 to TRBJ1-2; D gene ambiguous. V was pared by 2 bases and J by 3 bases, with 10 bases between. The CDR3 extends over 14 amino acids. Germline V gives CDR1 SNHLY, CDR2 FYNNEI. CDR3 protein: CASSERVIDYGYTF. Here the CDR3 DNA reads TGTGCCAGCAGTGAACGGGTTATAGACTATGGCTACACCTTC.

This clonotype has a count of ten or more. The J gene is TRBJ1-4, the V gene TRBV2, with 7 bases fitting TRBD1. Germline V CDR1 and CDR2: SNHLY, FYNNEI. J was trimmed by 6 bases and V by 3 bases; bases with no gene match: 4. There are 14 residues in the CDR3. The CDR3 region has the DNA TGTGCCAGCAGTGAGTACAGGGGAGATGAAAAACTGTTTTTT. It codes for CASSEYRGDEKLFF.

The chain recombines TRBV7-6 with TRBJ2-2; 11 bases line up with TRBD2. The junction had 10 bases not matched to a gene; V was cut back by 1 base and J by 6 bases. This CDR3 is built from 18 residues. Germline V gives CDR1 SGHVS, CDR2 FNYEAQ. CDR3: CASSLGTFSGGAAGELFF. CDR3 bases: TGTGCCAGCAGCTTAGGAACCTTTAGCGGGGGGGCCGCCGGGGAGCTGTTTTTT. The full variable domain, completed using reference TRBV7-6 and TRBJ2-2, is GAGVSQSPRYKVTKRGQDVALRCDPISGHVSLYWYRQALGQGPEFLTYFNYEAQQDKSGLPNDRFSAERPEGSISTLTIQRTEQRDSAMYRCASSLGTFSGGAAGELFFGEGSRLTVL.

This clonotype was found many times. The chain is built from TRBV7-3 and TRBJ2-2; 9 bases line up with TRBD2. The CDR3 length is 16 residues. V was pared by 5 bases and J by 0 bases, with 4 bases of the junction left unmatched. Germline V gene lookup returns CDR1 SGHTA and CDR2 FQGTGA. CDR3 in DNA: TGTGCCAGCAGCCGCGGGGGGGGGGCGAACACCGGGGAGCTGTTTTTT. This gives the protein CASSRGGGANTGELFF. The full variable domain, rest sourced from reference TRBV7-3 and TRBJ2-2, is GAGVSQTPSNKVTEKGKYVELRCDPISGHTALYWYRQSLGQGPEFLIYFQGTGAADDSGLPNDRFFAVRPEGSVSTLKIQRTERGDSAVYLCASSRGGGANTGELFFGEGSRLTVL.

The chain recombines TRBV19 with TRBJ1-6, with D possibly TRBD1 on 5 matching bases. CDR3 length equals 13 residues. Germline values: CDR1 LNHDA, CDR2 SQIVND (reference sequence). V was clipped by 5 bases and J by 7 bases, with 9 bases between them. CDR3 protein: CASSHRTNSPLHF. In DNA form, the CDR3 reads TGTGCCAGTAGTCACAGGACCAATTCACCCCTCCACTTT.

This clonotype was observed at least ten times. V usage is TRBV29-1 and J usage is TRBJ2-2; unclear D gene. V gave up 1 base and J gave up 1 base, with 10 bases separating them. The CDR3 is made up of 15 amino acids. Germline assignment: CDR1 SQVTM and CDR2 ANQGSEA. Written as DNA, the CDR3 is TGCAGCGTTGAAGTAGCCGGGCGGAACACCGGGGAGCTGTTTTTT. It translates to CSVEVAGRNTGELFF.

CDR3 protein: CASSLTGTGQSLHF. The CDR3 DNA reads TGTGCCAGCAGCTTAACAGGGACAGGTCAGTCCCTCCACTTT. V gene TRBV7-2 combines with J gene TRBJ1-6, with TRBD1 matching 8 bases. The CDR3 loop spans 14 amino acids. J was trimmed by 14 bases and V by 2 bases; bases with no gene match: 8. The germline CDR1 and CDR2 sequences are SGHTA and FQGNSA.

This clonotype was recorded many times. The V call is TRBV5-1, the J call TRBJ1-2; possible D gene TRBD1, 6 bases. V lost 3 bases to trimming and J lost 2 bases, with 14 bases between them. Germline-derived CDR1 and CDR2 are SGHRS and YFSETQ. The CDR3 sequence is 15 residues long. The CDR3 loop reads CASSWETGANYGYTF. The CDR3 DNA reads as TGCGCCAGCAGCTGGGAGACAGGAGCGAACTATGGCTACACCTTC.

The chain is built from TRBV24-1 and TRBJ2-5, with D possibly matching TRBD1 (6 bases). The germline gives CDR1 KGHDR, CDR2 SFDVKD. The CDR3 has 14 residues. V lost 5 bases to trimming and J lost 4 bases, with 13 bases between them. The CDR3 region is CATSVGQSGETQYF. CDR3 in DNA: TGTGCCACCAGTGTTGGACAGTCGGGAGAGACCCAGTACTTC.

This chain connects TRBV2 to TRBJ2-7; 9 nucleotides align to TRBD2. The ends lost 6 bases at V and 5 bases at J; junction bases unmatched: 8. Germline V gene data show CDR1 as SNHLY and CDR2 as FYNNEI. This CDR3 comprises 14 residues. The chain's CDR3 is CASRRSGSRDEQYF. Here the CDR3 DNA reads TGTGCCAGCAGGCGTAGCGGGAGTCGCGACGAGCAGTACTTC.